Listed below are T cell receptor beta chains from one sample, sequenced in a study of PD-1 blockade in classical Hodgkin lymphoma. Generated by immunoSEQ multiplex PCR, the TCRdb table keeps only in-frame clones and is missing some. The sample contains 25,000 to 30,000 clones, roughly 90% of which appear only once. The specimen sequenced was CD4+ T cells from blood. The receptor source for this set is a human donor with classical Hodgkin lymphoma. The CDR3 runs from the conserved cysteine through the conserved F or W. D genes are given only for firm matches. Rows may omit the clone size; those that give it use once, few, many or a size class.

j_gene: TRBJ2-7
v_gene: TRBV5-1
abundance: NA
d_gene: TRBD2
CDR3nt: TGCGCCAGCAGCCTCACTACGGGACTAGCGGATCGGAGAGGCGAGCAGTACTTC
CDR3aa: CASSLTTGLADRRGEQYF

j_gene: TRBJ2-7
v_gene: TRBV20-1
abundance: NA
d_gene: NA
CDR3nt: TGCAGTGCTAGAGAAACTAGCGAGCAGTACTTC
CDR3aa: CSARETSEQYF

j_gene: TRBJ1-6
v_gene: TRBV7-9
abundance: once
d_gene: TRBD1
CDR3nt: TGTGCCAGCAGCTGGCAGGGGGATTCACCCCTCCACTTT
CDR3aa: CASSWQGDSPLHF

j_gene: TRBJ2-1
v_gene: TRBV18
abundance: NA
d_gene: TRBD2
CDR3nt: TGTGCCAGCTCACCAACTGCGGGAGGTGCCTACAATGAGCAGTTCTTC
CDR3aa: CASSPTAGGAYNEQFF

j_gene: TRBJ2-3
v_gene: TRBV5-4
abundance: NA
d_gene: TRBD2
CDR3nt: TGTGCCAGCAGCTCGAAAACTAGCGGGGGACCAGATACGCAGTATTTT
CDR3aa: CASSSKTSGGPDTQYF

j_gene: TRBJ1-5
v_gene: TRBV5-1
abundance: NA
d_gene: NA
CDR3nt: TGCGCCAGCAGCTTGGGACAGCCCAATCAGCCCCAGCATTTT
CDR3aa: CASSLGQPNQPQHF

j_gene: TRBJ2-3
v_gene: TRBV13
abundance: NA
d_gene: NA
CDR3nt: TGTGCCAGCAGCTGGAGAGCGGATACGCAGTATTTT
CDR3aa: CASSWRADTQYF

j_gene: TRBJ2-2
v_gene: TRBV19
abundance: NA
d_gene: NA
CDR3nt: TGTGCCAGTAGTACTTTCTGGTCGCCGGGCCCGAACACCGGGGAGCTGTTTTTT
CDR3aa: CASSTFWSPGPNTGELFF

j_gene: TRBJ2-3
v_gene: TRBV5-1
abundance: NA
d_gene: NA
CDR3nt: TGCGCCAGCAGCTTGGCCGGAAGGACCACAGATACGCAGTATTTT
CDR3aa: CASSLAGRTTDTQYF

j_gene: TRBJ1-3
v_gene: TRBV9
abundance: NA
d_gene: NA
CDR3nt: TGTGCCAGCAGCGTAGCTGGGAGAGAAGACTCTGGAAACACCATATATTTT
CDR3aa: CASSVAGREDSGNTIYF

j_gene: TRBJ2-2
v_gene: TRBV13
abundance: NA
d_gene: NA
CDR3nt: TGTGCCAGCAGCTTTTTGCGGGGTATGGACGGGGAGCTGTTTTTT
CDR3aa: CASSFLRGMDGELFF

j_gene: TRBJ2-3
v_gene: TRBV5-4
abundance: NA
d_gene: TRBD2
CDR3nt: TGTGCCAGCAGCTTGATCAGCGGGGCTAGCACAGATACGCAGTATTTT
CDR3aa: CASSLISGASTDTQYF

j_gene: TRBJ2-7
v_gene: TRBV28
abundance: NA
d_gene: TRBD2
CDR3nt: TGTGCCAGCAGACCCGCCGCCAGCGGACTAGGGGAGCAGTACTTC
CDR3aa: CASRPAASGLGEQYF

j_gene: TRBJ2-1
v_gene: TRBV28
abundance: NA
d_gene: NA
CDR3nt: TGTGCCAGCAGTTTATTCTCTAGCCCCCGACCTGCTGAGCAGTTCTTC
CDR3aa: CASSLFSSPRPAEQFF

j_gene: TRBJ1-2
v_gene: TRBV28
abundance: NA
d_gene: NA
CDR3nt: TGTGCCAGCAGTTTAGCTAACTATGGCTACACCTTC
CDR3aa: CASSLANYGYTF

j_gene: TRBJ1-1
v_gene: TRBV5-8
abundance: NA
d_gene: NA
CDR3nt: TGTGCCAGCAACCCGGGGGGGGGCTGGAACACTGAAGCTTTCTTT
CDR3aa: CASNPGGGWNTEAFF

j_gene: TRBJ2-1
v_gene: TRBV6-6
abundance: NA
d_gene: NA
CDR3nt: TGTGCCAGCAGTTACCCGCAAAAACTAGGCAATGAGCAGTTCTTC
CDR3aa: CASSYPQKLGNEQFF

j_gene: TRBJ2-3
v_gene: TRBV5-4
abundance: NA
d_gene: NA
CDR3nt: TGTGCCAGCAGCTTAAAGGAGGGCCGAGGAAATACGCAGTATTTT
CDR3aa: CASSLKEGRGNTQYF

j_gene: TRBJ2-2
v_gene: TRBV9
abundance: NA
d_gene: TRBD2
CDR3nt: TGTGCCAGCAGCACCCGGGACTACCCCGCCGGGGAGCTGTTTTTT
CDR3aa: CASSTRDYPAGELFF

j_gene: TRBJ2-5
v_gene: TRBV11-1
abundance: NA
d_gene: NA
CDR3nt: TGTGCCAGCAGCTTACAGATTTCCTCAGAGACCCAGTACTTC
CDR3aa: CASSLQISSETQYF

j_gene: TRBJ2-7
v_gene: TRBV6-6
abundance: NA
d_gene: NA
CDR3nt: TGTGCCAGCAACCGCGGGCAGTACGAGCAGTACTTC
CDR3aa: CASNRGQYEQYF

j_gene: TRBJ1-1
v_gene: TRBV19
abundance: NA
d_gene: TRBD1
CDR3nt: TGTGCCAGTAGTATAGGCACAGGGGCGAGGAACACTGAAGCTTTCTTT
CDR3aa: CASSIGTGARNTEAFF

j_gene: TRBJ2-1
v_gene: TRBV9
abundance: NA
d_gene: TRBD2
CDR3nt: TGTGCCAGCAGCTCTCTAGCGGGAGGTCCAAAGCAGTTCTTC
CDR3aa: CASSSLAGGPKQFF

j_gene: TRBJ2-4
v_gene: TRBV4-3
abundance: NA
d_gene: NA
CDR3nt: TGCGCCAGCAGCCGTAAGGGTAGGGCTCCCAAAAACATTCAGTACTTC
CDR3aa: CASSRKGRAPKNIQYF

j_gene: TRBJ2-2
v_gene: TRBV7-2
abundance: once
d_gene: TRBD1
CDR3nt: TGTGCCAGCAGCTGGAGACAGGGGGTCACCGGGGAGCTGTTTTTT
CDR3aa: CASSWRQGVTGELFF

j_gene: TRBJ1-3
v_gene: TRBV11-2
abundance: NA
d_gene: NA
CDR3nt: TGTGCCAGCAGCTTTAGGTTCGGGAGCTCTGGAAACACCATATATTTT
CDR3aa: CASSFRFGSSGNTIYF

j_gene: TRBJ2-3
v_gene: TRBV6-1
abundance: once
d_gene: NA
CDR3nt: TGTGCCAGCAGACCGACTAGGGATAGCACAGATACGCAGTATTTT
CDR3aa: CASRPTRDSTDTQYF

j_gene: TRBJ2-7
v_gene: TRBV19
abundance: NA
d_gene: NA
CDR3nt: TGTGCCAGTAGTATAGCCTTTGCGTCCGAGCAGTACTTC
CDR3aa: CASSIAFASEQYF

j_gene: TRBJ2-2
v_gene: TRBV5-1
abundance: NA
d_gene: NA
CDR3nt: TGCGCCAGCAGCTTCAGGACCGGGGAGCTGTTTTTT
CDR3aa: CASSFRTGELFF

j_gene: TRBJ2-6
v_gene: TRBV5-1
abundance: NA
d_gene: NA
CDR3nt: TGCGCCAGCAGCTTAGTAAGCGTAGGTGGGGCCAACGTCCTGACTTTC
CDR3aa: CASSLVSVGGANVLTF

j_gene: TRBJ1-1
v_gene: TRBV28
abundance: NA
d_gene: TRBD1
CDR3nt: TGTGCCAGCACTCCCTCGGACAGGTACACTGAAGCTTTCTTT
CDR3aa: CASTPSDRYTEAFF

j_gene: TRBJ2-7
v_gene: TRBV10-1
abundance: NA
d_gene: TRBD1
CDR3nt: TGCGCCAGCAGTCCCTCCCCGGGACAGGGGATGAACGAGCAGTACTTC
CDR3aa: CASSPSPGQGMNEQYF

j_gene: TRBJ2-5
v_gene: TRBV4-3
abundance: NA
d_gene: NA
CDR3nt: TGCGCCAGCAGCCCGCCGGGAAGGCCAGAGACCCAGTACTTC
CDR3aa: CASSPPGRPETQYF

j_gene: TRBJ2-5
v_gene: TRBV7-3
abundance: NA
d_gene: TRBD2
CDR3nt: TGTGCCAGCAGCTTAAACGGGAGGGCCCAAGAGACCCAGTACTTC
CDR3aa: CASSLNGRAQETQYF

j_gene: TRBJ1-1
v_gene: TRBV28
abundance: NA
d_gene: NA
CDR3nt: TGTGCCAGCAGCTCAAATAACATGAACACTGAAGCTTTCTTT
CDR3aa: CASSSNNMNTEAFF

j_gene: TRBJ2-5
v_gene: TRBV7-8
abundance: NA
d_gene: NA
CDR3nt: TGTGCCACCGGGAAGGAGCGGGTACAAAAGGCCCAGTACTTC
CDR3aa: CATGKERVQKAQYF

j_gene: TRBJ1-4
v_gene: TRBV4-1
abundance: NA
d_gene: TRBD1
CDR3nt: TGCGCCAGCAGCCGGACAGGGGGGAAGGAAAAACTGTTTTTT
CDR3aa: CASSRTGGKEKLFF

j_gene: TRBJ2-7
v_gene: TRBV29-1
abundance: NA
d_gene: TRBD2
CDR3nt: TGCAGCGTTACCCTAGCGGGAGGGTACGAGCAGTACTTC
CDR3aa: CSVTLAGGYEQYF

j_gene: TRBJ2-3
v_gene: TRBV10-3
abundance: NA
d_gene: TRBD1
CDR3nt: TGTGCCATCAATCCTCGGGACAGGGGCGCGGATACGCAGTATTTT
CDR3aa: CAINPRDRGADTQYF

j_gene: TRBJ2-1
v_gene: TRBV7-9
abundance: NA
d_gene: NA
CDR3nt: TGTGCCAGCAGCGGAGAGACAGGACACTCGCAGTTCTTC
CDR3aa: CASSGETGHSQFF

j_gene: TRBJ2-7
v_gene: TRBV7-2
abundance: NA
d_gene: NA
CDR3nt: TGTGCCAGCAGCTATGGCGTAGGTTCCGAGCAGTACTTC
CDR3aa: CASSYGVGSEQYF

j_gene: TRBJ2-3
v_gene: TRBV6-5
abundance: NA
d_gene: NA
CDR3nt: TGTGCCAGCAGTTACTCCCGAGCGGGTCTGGGAGATACGCAGTATTTT
CDR3aa: CASSYSRAGLGDTQYF